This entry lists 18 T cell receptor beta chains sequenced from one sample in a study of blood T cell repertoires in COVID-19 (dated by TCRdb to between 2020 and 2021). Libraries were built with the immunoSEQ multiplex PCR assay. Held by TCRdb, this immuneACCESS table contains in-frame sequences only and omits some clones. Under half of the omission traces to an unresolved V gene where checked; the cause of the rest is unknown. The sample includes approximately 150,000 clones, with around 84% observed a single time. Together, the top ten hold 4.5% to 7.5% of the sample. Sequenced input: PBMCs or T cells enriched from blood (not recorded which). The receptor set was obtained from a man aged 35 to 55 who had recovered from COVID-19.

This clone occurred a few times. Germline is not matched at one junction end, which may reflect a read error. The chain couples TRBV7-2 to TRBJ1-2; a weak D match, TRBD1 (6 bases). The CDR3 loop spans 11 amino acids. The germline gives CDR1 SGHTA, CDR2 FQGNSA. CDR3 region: CASSPHREGFF. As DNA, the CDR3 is TGTGCCAGCAGCCCCCACAGGGAGGGCTTCTTC.

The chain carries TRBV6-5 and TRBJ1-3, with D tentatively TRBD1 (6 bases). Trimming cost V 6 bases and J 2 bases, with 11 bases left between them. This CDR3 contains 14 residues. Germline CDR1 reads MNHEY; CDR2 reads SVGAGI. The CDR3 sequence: CASSQQGTGNTIYF. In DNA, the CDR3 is TGTGCCAGCAGCCAACAGGGAACTGGAAACACCATATATTTT.

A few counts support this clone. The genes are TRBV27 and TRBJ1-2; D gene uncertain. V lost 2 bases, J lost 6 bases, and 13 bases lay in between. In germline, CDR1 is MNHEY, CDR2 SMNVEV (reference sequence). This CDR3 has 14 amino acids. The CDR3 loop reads CASSLRTGWHGYTF. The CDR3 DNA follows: TGTGCCAGCAGTTTACGCACCGGGTGGCATGGCTACACCTTC.

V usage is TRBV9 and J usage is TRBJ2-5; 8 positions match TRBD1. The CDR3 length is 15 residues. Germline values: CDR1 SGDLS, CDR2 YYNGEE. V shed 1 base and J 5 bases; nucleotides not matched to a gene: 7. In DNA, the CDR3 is TGTGCCAGCAGCGTAAGAGGACAGGGAGACGAGACCCAGTACTTC. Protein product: CASSVRGQGDETQYF.

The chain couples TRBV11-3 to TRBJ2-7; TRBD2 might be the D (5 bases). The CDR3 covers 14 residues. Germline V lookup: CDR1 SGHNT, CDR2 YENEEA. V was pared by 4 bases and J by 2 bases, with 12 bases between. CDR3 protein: CASSSGSAPYEQYF. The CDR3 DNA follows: TGTGCCAGCAGCTCGGGTAGCGCACCCTACGAGCAGTACTTC.

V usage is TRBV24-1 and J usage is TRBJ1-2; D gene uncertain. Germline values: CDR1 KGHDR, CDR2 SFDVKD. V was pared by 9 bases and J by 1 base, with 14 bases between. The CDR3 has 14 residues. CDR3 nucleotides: TGTGCCACCCCAACCCGAGGTTTTAACTATGGCTACACCTTC. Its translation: CATPTRGFNYGYTF.

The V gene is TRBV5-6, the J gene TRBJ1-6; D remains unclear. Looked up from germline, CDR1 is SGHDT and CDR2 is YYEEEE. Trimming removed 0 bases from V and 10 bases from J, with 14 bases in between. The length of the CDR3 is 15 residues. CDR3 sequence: CASSLAGSGRSPLHF. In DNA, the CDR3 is TGTGCCAGCAGCTTGGCCGGGTCGGGTCGGTCACCCCTCCACTTT.

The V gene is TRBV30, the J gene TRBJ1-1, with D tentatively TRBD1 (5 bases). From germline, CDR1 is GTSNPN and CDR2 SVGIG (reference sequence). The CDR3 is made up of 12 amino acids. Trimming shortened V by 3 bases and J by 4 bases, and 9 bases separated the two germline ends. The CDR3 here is CAWSSGGTEAFF. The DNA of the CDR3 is TGTGCCTGGAGCTCGGGGGGCACTGAAGCTTTCTTT.

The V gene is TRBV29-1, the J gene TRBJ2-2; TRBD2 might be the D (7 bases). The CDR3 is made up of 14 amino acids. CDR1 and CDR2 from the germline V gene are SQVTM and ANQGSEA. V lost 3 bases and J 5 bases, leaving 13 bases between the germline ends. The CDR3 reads CSVDTGRVTGELFF. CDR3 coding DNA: TGCAGCGTTGACACAGGGAGGGTAACCGGGGAGCTGTTTTTT.

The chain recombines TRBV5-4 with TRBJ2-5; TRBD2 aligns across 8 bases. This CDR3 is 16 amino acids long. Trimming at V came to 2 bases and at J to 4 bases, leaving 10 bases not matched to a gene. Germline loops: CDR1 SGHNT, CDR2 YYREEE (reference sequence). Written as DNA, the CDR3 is TGTGCCAGCAGCTTCGGCCGCGGGGGGCCAGGAGAGACCCAGTACTTC. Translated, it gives CASSFGRGGPGETQYF.

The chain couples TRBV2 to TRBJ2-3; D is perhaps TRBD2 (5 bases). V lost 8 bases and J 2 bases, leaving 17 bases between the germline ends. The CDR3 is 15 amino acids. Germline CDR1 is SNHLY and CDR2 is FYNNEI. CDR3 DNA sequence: TGTGCCAGCCGGCGTTTTTTCGGGAACACAGATACGCAGTATTTT. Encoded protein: CASRRFFGNTDTQYF.

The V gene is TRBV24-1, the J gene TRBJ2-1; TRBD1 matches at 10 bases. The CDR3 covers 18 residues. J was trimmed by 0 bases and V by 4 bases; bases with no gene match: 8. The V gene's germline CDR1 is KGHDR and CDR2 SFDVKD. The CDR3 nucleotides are TGTGCCACCAGTGACACCGGGACAGGGGCCTTCTCCTACAATGAGCAGTTCTTC. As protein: CATSDTGTGAFSYNEQFF.

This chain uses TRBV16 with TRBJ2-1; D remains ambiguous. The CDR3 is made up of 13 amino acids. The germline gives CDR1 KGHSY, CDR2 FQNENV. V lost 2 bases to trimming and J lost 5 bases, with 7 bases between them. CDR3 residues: CASSQGPNNEQFF. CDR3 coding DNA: TGTGCCAGCAGCCAAGGGCCCAACAATGAGCAGTTCTTC.

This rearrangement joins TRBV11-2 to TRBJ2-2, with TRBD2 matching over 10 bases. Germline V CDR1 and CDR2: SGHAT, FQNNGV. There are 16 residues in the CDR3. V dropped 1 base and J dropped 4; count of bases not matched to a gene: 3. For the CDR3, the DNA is TGTGCCAGCAGCTTAGTTGTAGCGGGAGGCACCGGGGAGCTGTTTTTT. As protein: CASSLVVAGGTGELFF. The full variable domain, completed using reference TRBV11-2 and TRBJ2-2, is EAGVAQSPRYKIIEKRQSVAFWCNPISGHATLYWYQQILGQGPKLLIQFQNNGVVDDSQLPKDRFSAERLKGVDSTLKIQPAKLEDSAVYLCASSLVVAGGTGELFFGEGSRLTVL.

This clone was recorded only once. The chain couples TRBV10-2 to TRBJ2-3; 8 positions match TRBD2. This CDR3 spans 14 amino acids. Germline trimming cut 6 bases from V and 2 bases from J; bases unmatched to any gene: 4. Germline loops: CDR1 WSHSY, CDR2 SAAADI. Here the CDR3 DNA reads TGCGCCAGCAGAAGAGCGGGGGCCACAGATACGCAGTATTTT. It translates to CASRRAGATDTQYF.

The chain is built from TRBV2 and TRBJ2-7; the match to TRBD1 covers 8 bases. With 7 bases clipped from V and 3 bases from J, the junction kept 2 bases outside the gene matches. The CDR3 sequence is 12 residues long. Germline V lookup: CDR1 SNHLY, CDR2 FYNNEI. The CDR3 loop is CASTGGGYEQYF. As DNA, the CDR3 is TGTGCCAGCACAGGGGGCGGCTACGAGCAGTACTTC. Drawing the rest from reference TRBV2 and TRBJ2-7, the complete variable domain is EPEVTQTPSHQVTQMGQEVILRCVPISNHLYFYWYRQILGQKVEFLVSFYNNEISEKSEIFDDQFSVERPDGSNFTLKIRSTKLEDSAMYFCASTGGGYEQYFGPGTRLTVT.

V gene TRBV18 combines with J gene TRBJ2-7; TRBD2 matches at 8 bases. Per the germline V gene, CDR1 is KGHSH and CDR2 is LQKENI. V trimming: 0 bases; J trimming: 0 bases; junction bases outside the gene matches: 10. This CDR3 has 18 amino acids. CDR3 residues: CASSPPPSSGPRSYEQYF. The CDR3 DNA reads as TGTGCCAGCTCACCACCCCCCTCTAGCGGGCCACGCTCCTACGAGCAGTACTTC. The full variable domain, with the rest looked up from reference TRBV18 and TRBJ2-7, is NAGVMQNPRHLVRRRGQEARLRCSPMKGHSHVYWYRQLPEEGLKFMVYLQKENIIDESGMPKERFSAEFPKEGPSILRIQQVVRGDSAAYFCASSPPPSSGPRSYEQYFGPGTRLTVT.

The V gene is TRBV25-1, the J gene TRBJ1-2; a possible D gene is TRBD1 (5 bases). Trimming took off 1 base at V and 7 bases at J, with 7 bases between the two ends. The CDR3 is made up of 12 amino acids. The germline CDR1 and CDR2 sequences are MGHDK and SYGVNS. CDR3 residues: CASSESGVGYTF. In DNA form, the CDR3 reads TGTGCCAGCAGTGAATCGGGGGTTGGCTACACCTTC.